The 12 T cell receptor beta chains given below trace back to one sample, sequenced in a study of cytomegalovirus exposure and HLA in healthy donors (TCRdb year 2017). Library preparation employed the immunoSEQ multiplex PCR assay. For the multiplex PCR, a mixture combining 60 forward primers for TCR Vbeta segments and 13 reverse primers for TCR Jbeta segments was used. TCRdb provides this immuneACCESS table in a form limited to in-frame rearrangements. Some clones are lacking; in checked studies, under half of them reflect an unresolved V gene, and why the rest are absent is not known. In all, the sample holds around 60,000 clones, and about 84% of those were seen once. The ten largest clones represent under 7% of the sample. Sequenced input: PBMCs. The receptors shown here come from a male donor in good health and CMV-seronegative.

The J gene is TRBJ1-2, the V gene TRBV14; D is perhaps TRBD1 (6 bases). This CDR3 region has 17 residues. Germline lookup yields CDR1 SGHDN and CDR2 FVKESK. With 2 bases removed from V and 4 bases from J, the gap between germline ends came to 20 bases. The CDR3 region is CASSQSAGWGPLYGYTF. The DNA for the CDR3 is TGTGCCAGCAGCCAATCGGCAGGGTGGGGGCCTCTCTATGGCTACACCTTC. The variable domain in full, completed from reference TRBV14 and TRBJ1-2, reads EAGVTQFPSHSVIEKGQTVTLRCDPISGHDNLYWYRRVMGKEIKFLLHFVKESKQDESGMPNNRFLAERTGGTYSTLKVQPAELEDSGVYFCASSQSAGWGPLYGYTFGSGTRLTVV.

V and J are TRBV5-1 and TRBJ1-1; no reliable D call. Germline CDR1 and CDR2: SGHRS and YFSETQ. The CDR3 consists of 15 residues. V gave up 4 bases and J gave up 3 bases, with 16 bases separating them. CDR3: CASSPGGSQYTEAFF. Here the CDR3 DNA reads TGCGCCAGCAGCCCCGGAGGGAGTCAATACACTGAAGCTTTCTTT.

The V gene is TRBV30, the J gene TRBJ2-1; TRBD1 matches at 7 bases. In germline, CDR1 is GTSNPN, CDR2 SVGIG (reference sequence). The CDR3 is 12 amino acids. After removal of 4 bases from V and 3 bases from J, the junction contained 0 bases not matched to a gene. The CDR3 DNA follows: TGTGCCTGGACAGGGGGCTACAATGAGCAGTTCTTC. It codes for CAWTGGYNEQFF. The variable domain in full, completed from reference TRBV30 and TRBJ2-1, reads SQTIHQWPATLVQPVGSPLSLECTVEGTSNPNLYWYRQAAGRGLQLLFYSVGIGQISSEVPQNLSASRPQDRQFILSSKKLLLSDSGFYLCAWTGGYNEQFFGPGTRLTVL.

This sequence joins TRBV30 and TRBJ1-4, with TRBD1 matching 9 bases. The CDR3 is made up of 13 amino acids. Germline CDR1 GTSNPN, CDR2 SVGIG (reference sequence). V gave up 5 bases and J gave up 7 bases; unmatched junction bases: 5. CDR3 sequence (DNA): TGTGCCTGGGGAGACAGGGGGGCTGAAAAACTGTTTTTT. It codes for CAWGDRGAEKLFF.

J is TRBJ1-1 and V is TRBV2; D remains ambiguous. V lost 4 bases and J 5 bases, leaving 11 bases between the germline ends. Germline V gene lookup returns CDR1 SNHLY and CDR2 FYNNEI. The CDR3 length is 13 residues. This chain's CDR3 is CASSGSRETEAFF. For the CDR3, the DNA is TGTGCCAGCAGTGGGTCGAGGGAGACTGAAGCTTTCTTT.

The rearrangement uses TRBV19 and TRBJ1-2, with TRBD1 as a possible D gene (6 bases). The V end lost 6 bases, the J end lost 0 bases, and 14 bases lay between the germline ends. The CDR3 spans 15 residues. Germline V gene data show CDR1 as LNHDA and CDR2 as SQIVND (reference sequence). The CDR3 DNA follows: TGTGCCAGTAGGACCACGGACAGACCTAACTATGGCTACACCTTC. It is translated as CASRTTDRPNYGYTF.

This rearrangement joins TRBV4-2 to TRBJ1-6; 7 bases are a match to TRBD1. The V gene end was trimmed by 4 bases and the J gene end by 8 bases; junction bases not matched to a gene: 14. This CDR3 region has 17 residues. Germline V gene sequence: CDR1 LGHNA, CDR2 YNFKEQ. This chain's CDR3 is CASSPQEEGALYSPLHF. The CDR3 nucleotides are TGTGCCAGCAGCCCCCAGGAAGAGGGGGCTCTTTATTCACCCCTCCACTTT.

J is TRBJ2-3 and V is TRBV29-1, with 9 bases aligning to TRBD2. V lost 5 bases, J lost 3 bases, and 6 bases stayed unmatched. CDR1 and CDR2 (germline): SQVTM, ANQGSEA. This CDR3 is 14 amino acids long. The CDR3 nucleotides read TGCAGCGTTAACCTAGCGGGGTTTACAGATACGCAGTATTTT. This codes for CSVNLAGFTDTQYF.

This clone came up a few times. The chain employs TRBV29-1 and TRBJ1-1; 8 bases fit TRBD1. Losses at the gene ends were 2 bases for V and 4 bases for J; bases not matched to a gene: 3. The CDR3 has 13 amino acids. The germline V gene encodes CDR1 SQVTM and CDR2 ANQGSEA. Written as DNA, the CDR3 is TGCAGCGTTGAATCAGGGGGCGGCACTGAAGCTTTCTTT. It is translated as CSVESGGGTEAFF.

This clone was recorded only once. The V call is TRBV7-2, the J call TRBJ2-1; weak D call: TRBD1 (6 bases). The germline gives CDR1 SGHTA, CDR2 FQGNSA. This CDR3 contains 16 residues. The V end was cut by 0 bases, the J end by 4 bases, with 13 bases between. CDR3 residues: CASSLAILRGYNEQFF. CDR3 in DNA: TGTGCCAGCAGCTTAGCAATCCTTAGGGGGTACAATGAGCAGTTCTTC.

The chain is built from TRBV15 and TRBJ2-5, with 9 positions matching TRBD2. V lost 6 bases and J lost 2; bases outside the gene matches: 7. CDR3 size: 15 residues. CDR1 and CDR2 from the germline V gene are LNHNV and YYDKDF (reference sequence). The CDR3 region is CATSPGLAEQETQYF. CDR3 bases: TGTGCCACCAGTCCGGGACTAGCTGAACAAGAGACCCAGTACTTC.

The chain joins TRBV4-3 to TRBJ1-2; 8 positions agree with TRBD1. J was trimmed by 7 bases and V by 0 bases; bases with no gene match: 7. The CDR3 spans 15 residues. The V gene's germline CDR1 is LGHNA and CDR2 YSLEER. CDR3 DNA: TGCGCCAGCAGCCAAGAGGCGCAGGGGGCAAGTGGCTACACCTTC. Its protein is CASSQEAQGASGYTF.